The present entry profiles one TCR beta chain with its context. What it recognizes is unknown. Healthy bone marrow donors made up the donor group. Germline V gives CDR1 SGHRS, CDR2 YFSETQ. The CDR3 runs 14 residues. V dropped 4 bases and J dropped 5; count of bases not matched to a gene: 5. The source of the sample is a study of cytomegalovirus exposure and HLA in healthy donors. Study-level findings and limits: Researchers reportedly found TCR beta sequences accurately predicted most subjects' HLA-A and HLA-B alleles. Later on, an analysis tied approximately 15,000 TCR beta sequences to HLA alleles at 0.05 false discovery rate.

The primer mix had 60 Vbeta and 13 Jbeta primers. Using immunoSEQ multiplex PCR, the repertoire was profiled, and TCRdb retains in-frame clones only, with some absent. The data show 150,000 to 250,000 clones, approximately 85% seen once. This sequence originates from a woman aged 50 to 60 in good health and CMV-seronegative. The V and J genes are TRBV5-1 and TRBJ2-7; 11 nucleotides agree with TRBD2. Sequenced sample: PBMCs. CDR3 in DNA: TGCGCCAGCAGCGGAACTAGCGGGAGCAACGAGCAGTACTTC. Translation gives CASSGTSGSNEQYF.